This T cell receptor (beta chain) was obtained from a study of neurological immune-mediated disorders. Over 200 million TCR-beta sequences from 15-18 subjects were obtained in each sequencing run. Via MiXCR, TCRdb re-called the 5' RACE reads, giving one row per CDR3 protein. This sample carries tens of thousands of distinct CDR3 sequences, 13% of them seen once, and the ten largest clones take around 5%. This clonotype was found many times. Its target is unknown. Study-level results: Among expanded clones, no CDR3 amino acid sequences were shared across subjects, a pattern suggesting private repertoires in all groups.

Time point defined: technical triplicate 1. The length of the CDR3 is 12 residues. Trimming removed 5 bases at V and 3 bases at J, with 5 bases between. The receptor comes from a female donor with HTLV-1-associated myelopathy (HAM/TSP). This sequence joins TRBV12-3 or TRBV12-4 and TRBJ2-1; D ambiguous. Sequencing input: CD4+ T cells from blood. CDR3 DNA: TGTGCCAGCAGTCTACTCTACAATGAGCAGTTCTTC. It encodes CASSLLYNEQFF.